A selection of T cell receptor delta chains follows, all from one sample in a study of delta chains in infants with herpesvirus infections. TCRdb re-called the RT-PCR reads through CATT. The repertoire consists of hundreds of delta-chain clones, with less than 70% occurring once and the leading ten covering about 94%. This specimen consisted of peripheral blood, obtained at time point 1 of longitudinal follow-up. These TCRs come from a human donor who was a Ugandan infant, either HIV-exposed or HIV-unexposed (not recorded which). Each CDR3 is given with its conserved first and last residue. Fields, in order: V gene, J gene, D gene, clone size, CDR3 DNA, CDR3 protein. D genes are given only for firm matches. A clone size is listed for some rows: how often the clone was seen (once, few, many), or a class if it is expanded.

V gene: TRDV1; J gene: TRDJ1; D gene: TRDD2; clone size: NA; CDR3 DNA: TGTGCTCTTGGGGAACGGGAGCGGGGCCTTCCTAACCCCAACACCGATAAACTCATCTTT; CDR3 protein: CALGERERGLPNPNTDKLIF
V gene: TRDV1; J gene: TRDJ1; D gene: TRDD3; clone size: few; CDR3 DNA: TGTGCTCTTGGGGAAACGGCCCTTCACCCCGTACTGGGGGACTCAACACCTCCCGATAAACTCATCTTT; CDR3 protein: CALGETALHPVLGDSTPPDKLIF
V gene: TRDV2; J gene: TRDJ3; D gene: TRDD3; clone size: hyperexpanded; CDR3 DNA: TGTGCCTGTGACACCGCGCCCGCTGGGGGTCCGTCCTGGGACACCCGACAGATGTTTTTC; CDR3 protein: CACDTAPAGGPSWDTRQMFF
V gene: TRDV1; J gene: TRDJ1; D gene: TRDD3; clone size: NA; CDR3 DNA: TGTGCTCTTGGGGGCTTGACCGTACCGGGGGATTGGACCGATAAACTCATCTTT; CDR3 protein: CALGGLTVPGDWTDKLIF
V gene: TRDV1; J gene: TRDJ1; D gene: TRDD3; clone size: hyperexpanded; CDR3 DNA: TGTGCTCTTGGGCCACGGGGGATACGCAGGAACACCGATAAACTCATCTTT; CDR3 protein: CALGPRGIRRNTDKLIF
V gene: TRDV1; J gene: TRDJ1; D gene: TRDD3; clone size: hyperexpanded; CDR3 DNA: TGTGCTCTTGGGGGCCGACCCGCCTTCCCCGGGTTTGGACTGGGGGACTCAACACCTCCCGATAAACTCATCTTT; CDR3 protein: CALGGRPAFPGFGLGDSTPPDKLIF
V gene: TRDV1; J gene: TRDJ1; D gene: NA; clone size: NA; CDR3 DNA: TGTGCTCTTGGGGAGCCCCCCCTTCCCGGGGGATCCACCACCGATAAACTCATCTTT; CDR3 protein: CALGEPPLPGGSTTDKLIF
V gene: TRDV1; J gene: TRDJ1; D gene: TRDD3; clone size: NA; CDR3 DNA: TGTGCTCTTGGATCCCTAGGGAGGGGTACTGGGGGAATCAACACCGATAAACTCATCTTT; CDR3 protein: CALGSLGRGTGGINTDKLIF
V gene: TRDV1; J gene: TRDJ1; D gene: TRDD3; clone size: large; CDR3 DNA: TGTGCTCTTGGGGAACCTCACTTTCCTACAACCTGGGGGATGGATGACACCGATAAACTCATCTTT; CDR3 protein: CALGEPHFPTTWGMDDTDKLIF
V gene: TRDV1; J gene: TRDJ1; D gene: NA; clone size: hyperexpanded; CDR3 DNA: TGTGCTCTTGGGGACTTCTTAGCCGATAAACTCATCTTT; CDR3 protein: CALGDFLADKLIF
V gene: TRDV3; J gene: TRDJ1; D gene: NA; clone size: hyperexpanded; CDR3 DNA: TGTGCCCTCGCACGGCCGACCGATAAACTCATCTTT; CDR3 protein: CALARPTDKLIF
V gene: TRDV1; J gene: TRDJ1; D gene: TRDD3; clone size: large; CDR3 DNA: TGTGCTCTTGGGGAATCCGGTCAGCTTCCTACACACTGGGGGATACAGGGGGGTAAACTCATCTTT; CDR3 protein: CALGESGQLPTHWGIQGGKLIF